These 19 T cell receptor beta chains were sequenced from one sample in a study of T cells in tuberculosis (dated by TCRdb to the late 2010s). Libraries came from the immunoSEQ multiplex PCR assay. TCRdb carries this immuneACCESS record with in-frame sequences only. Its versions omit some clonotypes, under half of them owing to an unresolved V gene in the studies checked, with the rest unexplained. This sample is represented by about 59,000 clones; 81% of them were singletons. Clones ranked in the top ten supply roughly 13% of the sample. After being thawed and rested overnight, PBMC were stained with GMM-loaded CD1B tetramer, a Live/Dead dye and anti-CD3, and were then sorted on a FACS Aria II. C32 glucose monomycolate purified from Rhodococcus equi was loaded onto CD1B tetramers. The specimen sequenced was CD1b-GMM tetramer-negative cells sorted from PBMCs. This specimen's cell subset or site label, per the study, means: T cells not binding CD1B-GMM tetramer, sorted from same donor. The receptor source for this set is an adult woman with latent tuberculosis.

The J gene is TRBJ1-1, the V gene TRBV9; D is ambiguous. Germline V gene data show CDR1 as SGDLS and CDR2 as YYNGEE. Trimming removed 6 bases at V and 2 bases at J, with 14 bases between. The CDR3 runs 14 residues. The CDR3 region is CASTTTPGNTEAFF. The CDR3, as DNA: TGTGCCAGCACCACCACCCCAGGAAACACTGAAGCTTTCTTT.

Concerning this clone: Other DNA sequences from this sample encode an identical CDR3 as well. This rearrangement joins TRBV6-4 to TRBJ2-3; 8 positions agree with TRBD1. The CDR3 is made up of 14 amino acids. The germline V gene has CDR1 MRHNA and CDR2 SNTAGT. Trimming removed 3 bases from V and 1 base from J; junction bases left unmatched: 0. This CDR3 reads CASSETGGTDTQYF. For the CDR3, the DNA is TGTGCCAGCAGTGAGACAGGGGGCACAGATACGCAGTATTTT.

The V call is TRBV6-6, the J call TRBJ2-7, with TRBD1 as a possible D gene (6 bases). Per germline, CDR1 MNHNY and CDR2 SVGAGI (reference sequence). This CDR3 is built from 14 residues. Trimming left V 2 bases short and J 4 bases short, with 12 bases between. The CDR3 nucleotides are TGTGCCAGCAGTTACACAGGGAATAGGTACGAGCAGTACTTC. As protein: CASSYTGNRYEQYF.

The CDR3 loop reads CASSLSSGSRDEQYF. The CDR3 nucleotides are TGTGCCAGCAGTTTATCTAGCGGGAGTCGGGACGAGCAGTACTTC. The gene calls are TRBV6-6 and TRBJ2-7, with 10 bases lining up with TRBD2. This CDR3 spans 15 amino acids. V dropped 4 bases and J dropped 5; count of bases not matched to a gene: 8. Germline V lookup: CDR1 MNHNY, CDR2 SVGAGI (reference sequence).

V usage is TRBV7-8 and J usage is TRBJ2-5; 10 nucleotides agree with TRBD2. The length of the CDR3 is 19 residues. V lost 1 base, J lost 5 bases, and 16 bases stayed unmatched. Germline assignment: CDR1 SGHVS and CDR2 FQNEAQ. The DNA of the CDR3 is TGTGCCAGCAGCTTAGGCTGGCCACAAGAGCGGGGGGGCCGTGAGACCCAGTACTTC. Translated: CASSLGWPQERGGRETQYF.

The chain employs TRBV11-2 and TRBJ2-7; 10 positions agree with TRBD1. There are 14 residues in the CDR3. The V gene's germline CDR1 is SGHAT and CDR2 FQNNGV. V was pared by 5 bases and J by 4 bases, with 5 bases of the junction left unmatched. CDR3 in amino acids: CASSIPGQGYEQYF. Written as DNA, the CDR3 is TGTGCCAGCAGCATACCGGGACAGGGGTACGAGCAGTACTTC.

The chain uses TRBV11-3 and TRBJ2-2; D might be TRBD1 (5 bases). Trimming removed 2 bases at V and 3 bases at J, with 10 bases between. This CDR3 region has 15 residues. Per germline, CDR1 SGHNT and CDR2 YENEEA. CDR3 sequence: CASSLTLRDTGELFF. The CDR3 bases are TGTGCCAGCAGCTTAACTCTCAGGGACACCGGGGAGCTGTTTTTT.

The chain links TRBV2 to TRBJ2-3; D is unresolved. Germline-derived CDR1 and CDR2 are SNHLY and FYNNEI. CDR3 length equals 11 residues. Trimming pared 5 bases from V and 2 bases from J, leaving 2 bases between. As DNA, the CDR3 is TGTGCCAGCAGTTACACAGATACGCAGTATTTT. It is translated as CASSYTDTQYF.

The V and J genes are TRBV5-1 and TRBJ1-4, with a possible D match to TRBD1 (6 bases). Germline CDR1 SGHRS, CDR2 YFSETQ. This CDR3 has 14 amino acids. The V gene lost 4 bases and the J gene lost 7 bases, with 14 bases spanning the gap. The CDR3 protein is CASSGQPSSEKLFF. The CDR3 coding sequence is TGCGCCAGCAGCGGACAGCCGAGCAGTGAAAAACTGTTTTTT.

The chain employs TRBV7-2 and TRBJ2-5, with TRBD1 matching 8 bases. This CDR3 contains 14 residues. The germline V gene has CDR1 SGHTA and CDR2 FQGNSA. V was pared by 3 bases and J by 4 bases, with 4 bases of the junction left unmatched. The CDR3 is CASSFYGQGETQYF. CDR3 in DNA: TGTGCCAGCAGCTTTTACGGACAGGGAGAGACCCAGTACTTC.

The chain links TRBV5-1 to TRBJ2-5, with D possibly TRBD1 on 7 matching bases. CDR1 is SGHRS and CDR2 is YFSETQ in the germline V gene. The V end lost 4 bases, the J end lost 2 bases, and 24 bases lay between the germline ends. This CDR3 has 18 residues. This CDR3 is CASSPGWGVMTGQETQYF. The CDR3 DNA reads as TGCGCCAGCAGCCCCGGTTGGGGGGTAATGACAGGGCAAGAGACCCAGTACTTC.

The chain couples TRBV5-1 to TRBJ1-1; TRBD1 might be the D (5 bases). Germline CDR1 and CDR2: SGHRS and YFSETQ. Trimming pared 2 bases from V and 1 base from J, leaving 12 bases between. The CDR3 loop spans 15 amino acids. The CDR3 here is CASSFAGGSNTEAFF. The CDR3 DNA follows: TGCGCCAGCAGCTTCGCGGGGGGGTCGAACACTGAAGCTTTCTTT.

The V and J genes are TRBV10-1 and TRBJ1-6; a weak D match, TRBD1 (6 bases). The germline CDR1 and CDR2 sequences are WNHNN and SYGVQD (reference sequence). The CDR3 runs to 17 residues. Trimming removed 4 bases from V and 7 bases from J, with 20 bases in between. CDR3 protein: CASSGGPRQEPNSPLHF. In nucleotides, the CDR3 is TGCGCCAGCAGTGGAGGGCCCCGACAGGAGCCGAATTCACCCCTCCACTTT.

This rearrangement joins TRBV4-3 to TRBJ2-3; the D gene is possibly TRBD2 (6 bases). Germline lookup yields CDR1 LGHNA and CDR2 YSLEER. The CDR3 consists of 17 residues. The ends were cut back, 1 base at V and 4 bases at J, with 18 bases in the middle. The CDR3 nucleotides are TGCGCCAGCAGCCAAGGGACTACCCTCTCACAGGCAGATACGCAGTATTTT. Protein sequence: CASSQGTTLSQADTQYF.

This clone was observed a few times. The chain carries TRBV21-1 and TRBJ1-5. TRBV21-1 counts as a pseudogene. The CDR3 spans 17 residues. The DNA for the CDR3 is TGTGCCAGCAGCAAAAGGAGCCCGGGGGGTACCAATCAGCCCCAGCATTTT. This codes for CASSKRSPGGTNQPQHF.

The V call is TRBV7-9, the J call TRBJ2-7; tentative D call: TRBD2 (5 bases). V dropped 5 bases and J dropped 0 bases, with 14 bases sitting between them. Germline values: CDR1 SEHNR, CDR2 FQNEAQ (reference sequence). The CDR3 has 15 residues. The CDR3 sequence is CASSLWGASSYEQYF. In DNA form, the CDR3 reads TGTGCCAGCAGCCTGTGGGGAGCTAGCTCCTACGAGCAGTACTTC.

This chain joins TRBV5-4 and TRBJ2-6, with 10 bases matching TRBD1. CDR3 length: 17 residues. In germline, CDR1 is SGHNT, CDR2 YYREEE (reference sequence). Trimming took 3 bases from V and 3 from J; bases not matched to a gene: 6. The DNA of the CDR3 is TGTGCCAGCAGCTCCAGGACAGGGGGAAGTGGGGCCAACGTCCTGACTTTC. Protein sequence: CASSSRTGGSGANVLTF.

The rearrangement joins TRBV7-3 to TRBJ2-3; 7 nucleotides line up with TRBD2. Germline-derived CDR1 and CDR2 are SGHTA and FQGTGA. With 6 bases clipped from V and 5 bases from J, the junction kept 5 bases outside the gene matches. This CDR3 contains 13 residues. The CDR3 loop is CASSLREIDTQYF. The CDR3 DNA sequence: TGTGCCAGCAGTTTGCGGGAGATAGATACGCAGTATTTT.

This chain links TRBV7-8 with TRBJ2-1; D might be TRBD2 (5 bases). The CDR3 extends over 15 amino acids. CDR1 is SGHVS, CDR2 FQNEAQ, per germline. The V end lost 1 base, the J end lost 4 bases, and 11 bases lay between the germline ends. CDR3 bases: TGTGCCAGCAGCTTAGGGAGGACGGGTTACAATGAGCAGTTCTTC. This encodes CASSLGRTGYNEQFF.